This T cell receptor beta chain originates from a study of identical twins. The study's findings and limits: It was cross-sectional statistical analysis, not following the same donors, that the conclusions relied on. Analyses of zero insertions could, in part, be confounded by invariant MAIT and iNKT cells. Memory repertoires lacked the insertion deficit that abundant cord blood beta clonotypes showed.

Through template switching, a universal primer site was introduced, and the cDNA contained unique molecular identifiers. TCRdb independently ran MiXCR on the 5' RACE reads; one entry per CDR3 protein. The table lists about 700,000 distinct CDR3 sequences, around 6.1% of them singletons. The CDR3 loop spans 14 amino acids. V lost 4 bases, J lost 3 bases, and 12 bases lay in between. CDR1 MNHNS and CDR2 SASEGT come from the germline V gene. This clonotype was detected only a few times. As yet, its antigen is unknown. This sequence originates from a man aged 18 to 35 in good health. This rearrangement joins TRBV6-1 to TRBJ2-5, with a possible D match to TRBD2 (7 bases). The specimen was naive T cells sorted from blood. CDR3 protein: CASSAQGGEETQYF. The CDR3 coding sequence is TGTGCCAGCAGTGCACAGGGAGGGGAAGAGACCCAGTACTTC.